This paragraph covers one T cell receptor (beta chain) sequence. This sample was included in a study of blood T cell repertoires in COVID-19. Overall study context: COVID-19 samples, acute and convalescent, were from the United States, Italy and Spain. From T cells, B-cell-depleted T cells, or PBMCs came the material, which was cDNA or gDNA.

The study drew participants aged about 18 to 89 years from about two dozen US areas. Grouping used clinical history reported by participants in a survey and questionnaire. Profiled with immunoSEQ multiplex PCR; TCRdb holds only in-frame clones, not every one. The sample holds more than 250,000 clones, about 87% seen once. V was shortened by 3 bases and J by 5 bases, with 12 bases between the two germline ends. The CDR3 extends over 14 amino acids. The germline V gene encodes CDR1 SGDLS and CDR2 YYNGEE. The sequence derives from a woman aged 40 to 55 with acute COVID-19. The specimen was PBMCs or T cells enriched from blood (not recorded which). The chain uses TRBV9 and TRBJ1-5, with D unclear. CDR3 residues: CASSADLGDQPQHF. CDR3 sequence (DNA): TGTGCCAGCAGCGCGGACCTGGGAGATCAGCCCCAGCATTTT.